This T cell receptor (beta chain) originates from a study of blood T cell repertoires in COVID-19. As for the study in general: Researchers got acute and convalescent COVID-19 samples from the United States, Italy and Spain. T cells, B-cell-depleted T cells, or PBMCs provided the cDNA or gDNA that served as material.

Produced via immunoSEQ multiplex PCR; TCRdb's table is partial and in-frame only. The sample holds about 120,000 clones; approximately 80% are singletons and the top ten take roughly 4%. This sequence was found in a woman of 80 years or more with acute or convalescent COVID-19. Sequenced material: peripheral blood.

The CDR3 nucleotides read TGTGCCAGCAGCCAACCGACAGGGGCCGCGGGCGGAAACACCATATATTTT. This sequence encodes CASSQPTGAAGGNTIYF. The V and J genes are TRBV3-1 (or the pseudogene TRBV3-2) and TRBJ1-3, with 8 positions matching TRBD1. Germline V CDR1 and CDR2: LGHDT, YNNKEL (reference sequence). This CDR3 comprises 17 residues. Trimming cost V 2 bases and J 4 bases; bases outside gene matches: 10.